Shown below are 32 T cell receptor beta chains from a single sample sequenced in a study of T cell responses to AZD1222 COVID-19 vaccine. Sequencing used immunoSEQ multiplex PCR; TCRdb keeps in-frame clones, though not all of them. Altogether approximately 140,000 clones are present, about 91% being singletons, with the ten largest covering about 15%. Sequenced material: peripheral blood, taken on day 0 of AZD1222 vaccination. The receptors originated from an adult in good health.

Here the CDR3 reads CASSTPDGNYGYTF. The DNA of the CDR3 is TGTGCCAGCAGTACCCCGGACGGAAACTATGGCTACACCTTC. The V call is TRBV6-5, the J call TRBJ1-2; D remains unclear. The ends were cut back, 5 bases at V and 2 bases at J, with 12 bases in the middle. CDR1 is MNHEY, CDR2 SVGAGI, per germline. CDR3 length: 14 residues.

V gene TRBV7-2 combines with J gene TRBJ2-5; 9 bases fit TRBD2. The CDR3 contains 16 residues. The germline V gene encodes CDR1 SGHTA and CDR2 FQGNSA. V lost 1 base to trimming and J lost 5 bases; unmatched junction nucleotides: 8. CDR3 DNA: TGTGCCAGCAGCTTAGTTGCAGCGGGGGGATTTGAGACCCAGTACTTC. This codes for CASSLVAAGGFETQYF.

This clone was seen just once. V gene TRBV7-3 combines with J gene TRBJ1-2, with D unresolved. Trimming removed 5 bases from V and 2 bases from J, with 12 bases in between. The germline V gene has CDR1 SGHTA and CDR2 FQGTGA. The CDR3 is 14 residues long. The CDR3 region has the DNA TGTGCCAGCAGCCCGGATTCTGGGAACTATGGCTACACCTTC. Its translation is CASSPDSGNYGYTF.

Details on this clone: Other DNA sequences in the sample encode the same CDR3. V and J are TRBV9 and TRBJ1-3; tentative D call: TRBD1 (5 bases). Germline-derived CDR1 and CDR2 are SGDLS and YYNGEE. The CDR3 runs 15 residues. The ends were cut back, 2 bases at V and 0 bases at J, with 9 bases in the middle. The CDR3 here is CASSVGTASGNTIYF. The CDR3 nucleotides read TGTGCCAGCAGCGTTGGGACTGCCTCTGGAAACACCATATATTTT. Supplemented by reference TRBV9 and TRBJ1-3, the full variable domain reads DSGVTQTPKHLITATGQRVTLRCSPRSGDLSVYWYQQSLDQGLQFLIQYYNGEERAKGNILERFSAQQFPDLHSELNLSSLELGDSALYFCASSVGTASGNTIYFGEGSWLTVV.

The J gene is TRBJ2-7, the V gene TRBV10-2; TRBD1 aligns across 7 bases. V shed 3 bases, J shed 0 bases, and the junction held 5 bases outside the gene matches. Germline V CDR1 and CDR2: WSHSY, SAAADI. CDR3 length: 15 residues. CDR3 region: CASSDWAGGSYEQYF. CDR3 DNA sequence: TGCGCCAGCAGTGATTGGGCAGGGGGCTCCTACGAGCAGTACTTC.

V is TRBV30 and J is TRBJ1-5; D ambiguous. Germline V gene data show CDR1 as GTSNPN and CDR2 as SVGIG (reference sequence). V lost 0 bases to trimming and J lost 3 bases, with 12 bases between them. The CDR3 sequence is 15 residues long. The DNA for the CDR3 is TGTGCCTGGAGTGTCCGAGGATCCCTCAATCAGCCCCAGCATTTT. As protein: CAWSVRGSLNQPQHF.

V is TRBV25-1 and J is TRBJ2-5; TRBD2 aligns across 7 bases. The V gene end was trimmed by 4 bases and the J gene end by 3 bases; junction bases not matched to a gene: 2. The CDR3 totals 13 residues. CDR1 MGHDK and CDR2 SYGVNS come from the germline V gene. CDR3 residues: CASSVGGKETQYF. The DNA of the CDR3 is TGTGCCAGCAGTGTGGGAGGGAAAGAGACCCAGTACTTC. Filled out from reference TRBV25-1 and TRBJ2-5, the complete variable domain reads EADIYQTPRYLVIGTGKKITLECSQTMGHDKMYWYQQDPGMELHLIHYSYGVNSTEKGDLSSESTVSRIRTEHFPLTLESARPSHTSQYLCASSVGGKETQYFGPGTRLLVL.

This chain connects TRBV18 to TRBJ1-2; no firm D call. V gave up 3 bases and J gave up 7 bases, with 18 bases separating them. The germline CDR1 and CDR2 sequences are KGHSH and LQKENI. The CDR3 consists of 15 residues. CDR3 nucleotide sequence: TGTGCCAGCTCACCGCCCTCCGATCGCATAGGTGGCTACACCTTC. Amino acids: CASSPPSDRIGGYTF.

The rearrangement joins TRBV28 to TRBJ1-1, with D perhaps TRBD1 (5 bases). Germline V gene lookup returns CDR1 MDHEN and CDR2 SYDVKM. The V and J ends lost 9 bases and 1 base respectively, with 6 bases between them. The CDR3 has 11 amino acids. The CDR3 nucleotides are TGTGCCAGTGGGGGGAACACTGAAGCTTTCTTT. This encodes CASGGNTEAFF. Variable domain in full (rest from reference TRBV28 and TRBJ1-1): DVKVTQSSRYLVKRTGEKVFLECVQDMDHENMFWYRQDPGLGLRLIYFSYDVKMKEKGDIPEGYSVSREKKERFSLILESASTNQTSMYLCASGGNTEAFFGQGTRLTVV.

The chain carries TRBV6-6 and TRBJ1-5, with D tentatively TRBD1 (5 bases). This CDR3 spans 13 amino acids. Per germline, CDR1 MNHNY and CDR2 SVGAGI (reference sequence). V was clipped by 6 bases and J by 0 bases, with 6 bases between them. CDR3 in DNA: TGTGCCAGCAGACAGGATAGCAATCAGCCCCAGCATTTT. This sequence encodes CASRQDSNQPQHF.

The V gene is TRBV5-1, the J gene TRBJ2-5, with 9 bases aligning to TRBD1. The CDR3 length is 14 residues. Germline assignment: CDR1 SGHRS and CDR2 YFSETQ. With 7 bases clipped from V and 2 bases from J, the junction kept 6 bases outside the gene matches. DNA for the CDR3: TGCGCCAGCTACACAGGGGGCCCTCAAGAGACCCAGTACTTC. Protein: CASYTGGPQETQYF.

This clone has only a few counts. V usage is TRBV27 and J usage is TRBJ1-5, with 8 bases matching TRBD1. Unmatched junction bases numbered 8, after V lost 6 bases and J lost 4 bases. The germline gives CDR1 MNHEY, CDR2 SMNVEV (reference sequence). CDR3 length equals 15 residues. The CDR3 DNA reads TGTGCCAGCAGGGGGCTGGACAGGGTTAATCAGCCCCAGCATTTT. Protein sequence: CASRGLDRVNQPQHF.

The chain is built from TRBV6-2 or TRBV6-3 and TRBJ2-1; D perhaps matches TRBD1 (5 bases). V was pared by 0 bases and J by 12 bases, with 15 bases between. CDR3 length equals 14 residues. CDR1 is MNHEY and CDR2 is SVGEGT in the germline V gene. The CDR3 nucleotides read TGTGCCAGCAGTTACTCGGGGCTAGAGTTTGCGCAGTTCTTC. Encoded protein: CASSYSGLEFAQFF.

This clone was seen only once. CDR3 nucleotides: TGTGCCAGCAGCGCAAGTCGGGTAGGCGGGTCCAATGAGCAGTTCTTC. It yields the protein CASSASRVGGSNEQFF. The rearrangement uses TRBV7-3 and TRBJ2-1; D is perhaps TRBD2 (5 bases). Trimming stripped 5 bases from V and 6 bases from J, with 20 bases between. The CDR3 consists of 16 residues. The germline CDR1 and CDR2 sequences are SGHTA and FQGTGA.

This chain joins TRBV28 and TRBJ1-2; TRBD1 aligns across 9 bases. V dropped 4 bases and J dropped 7; count of bases not matched to a gene: 1. Looked up from germline, CDR1 is MDHEN and CDR2 is SYDVKM. CDR3 length equals 12 residues. The CDR3 loop reads CASSSQGAGYTF. CDR3 nucleotides: TGTGCCAGCAGTTCACAGGGGGCTGGCTACACCTTC.

This clone was detected only a few times. The chain has TRBV25-1 and TRBJ2-6; D not resolved. V lost 4 bases and J lost 0, with 7 bases in between. Looked up from germline, CDR1 is MGHDK and CDR2 is SYGVNS. This CDR3 comprises 15 residues. DNA of the CDR3: TGTGCCAGCAGTGGAGGACGCTCTGGGGCCAACGTCCTGACTTTC. Protein: CASSGGRSGANVLTF.

The gene calls are TRBV12-3 or TRBV12-4 and TRBJ1-6; D is ambiguous. The CDR3 has 10 amino acids. The ends were cut back, 6 bases at V and 14 bases at J, with 8 bases in the middle. CDR3 nucleotides: TGTGCCAGCAGGGGGAAGGCCCTCCACTTT. It encodes CASRGKALHF.

V gene TRBV3-1 (or the pseudogene TRBV3-2) combines with J gene TRBJ2-7; 12 nucleotides align to TRBD2. This CDR3 comprises 16 residues. Per germline, CDR1 LGHDT and CDR2 YNNKEL (reference sequence). Germline trimming cut 5 bases from V and 2 bases from J; bases unmatched to any gene: 7. The CDR3 region is CASSSRLAGVTYEQYF. The CDR3 bases are TGTGCCAGCAGCTCCAGACTAGCGGGGGTTACCTACGAGCAGTACTTC.

This sequence joins TRBV6-5 and TRBJ1-2, with 11 positions matching TRBD1. The CDR3 totals 12 residues. V shed 7 bases and J 11 bases; nucleotides not matched to a gene: 6. Germline assignment: CDR1 MNHEY and CDR2 SVGAGI. The CDR3 loop is CASTSGTGGYTF. CDR3 bases: TGTGCCAGCACCTCCGGGACAGGGGGTTACACCTTC.

The chain employs TRBV5-1 and TRBJ1-2, with D perhaps matching TRBD1 (5 bases). Germline-derived CDR1 and CDR2 are SGHRS and YFSETQ. The CDR3 spans 17 residues. Trimming removed 1 base at V and 4 bases at J, with 20 bases between. CDR3 region: CASSLSPEEGWTYGYTF. DNA of the CDR3: TGCGCCAGCAGCTTGTCCCCGGAGGAGGGGTGGACCTATGGCTACACCTTC.

This chain uses TRBV7-3 with TRBJ2-1; D not resolved. Germline V lookup: CDR1 SGHTA, CDR2 FQGTGA. This CDR3 is built from 13 residues. The V end was cut by 1 base, the J end by 8 bases, with 9 bases between. The CDR3 sequence is CASSLNGLDEQFF. The CDR3 nucleotides are TGTGCCAGCAGCTTAAATGGGTTGGATGAGCAGTTCTTC.

A remark on this clone: Germline is not matched at one junction end, which may reflect a read error. The CDR3 here is CASSRGGFRSYNEQFF. The CDR3 region has the DNA TGTGCTAGCAGTAGAGGAGGGTTCCGCTCCTACAATGAGCAGTTCTTC. The chain recombines TRBV7-7 with TRBJ2-1, with D perhaps TRBD2 (6 bases). CDR1 and CDR2 (germline): SSHAT, FNYEAQ (reference sequence). The CDR3 is 16 amino acids.

The J gene is TRBJ1-2, the V gene TRBV12-3 or TRBV12-4; 9 bases are a match to TRBD1. CDR3 length: 12 amino acids. The trim removed 5 bases at V and 8 bases at J, leaving 3 bases unmatched. The DNA for the CDR3 is TGTGCCAGCAGTCCGGACAGGGGAGGCTACACCTTC. This translates into CASSPDRGGYTF.

The chain employs TRBV18 and TRBJ1-3; 9 bases line up with TRBD1. Trimming took 6 bases from V and 4 from J; bases not matched to a gene: 10. CDR3 length equals 16 residues. Germline CDR1 reads KGHSH; CDR2 reads LQKENI. Written as DNA, the CDR3 is TGTGCCAGCTCTCCTGTGGACAGGGGCGGCGGAAACACCATATATTTT. Amino acids: CASSPVDRGGGNTIYF.

The V call is TRBV11-2, the J call TRBJ2-5, with D possibly being TRBD2 (6 bases). Germline V lookup: CDR1 SGHAT, CDR2 FQNNGV. V was trimmed by 1 base and J by 5 bases, leaving 14 bases between them. There are 15 residues in the CDR3. CDR3 nucleotides: TGTGCCAGCAGCTTAGGGGCCCGGGCGGGGGAGACCCAGTACTTC. It translates to CASSLGARAGETQYF. Full variable domain (remainder filled in from reference TRBV11-2 and TRBJ2-5): EAGVAQSPRYKIIEKRQSVAFWCNPISGHATLYWYQQILGQGPKLLIQFQNNGVVDDSQLPKDRFSAERLKGVDSTLKIQPAKLEDSAVYLCASSLGARAGETQYFGPGTRLLVL.

The count of this clone is one. This chain's CDR3 is CASNAGSNTGELFF. CDR3 bases: TGTGCCAGCAACGCAGGATCTAACACCGGGGAGCTGTTTTTT. The chain is built from TRBV28 and TRBJ2-2, with D unclear. The germline gives CDR1 MDHEN, CDR2 SYDVKM. V gave up 7 bases and J gave up 2 bases, with 11 bases separating them. The CDR3 consists of 14 residues.

The chain is built from TRBV7-2 and TRBJ2-1; D might be TRBD2 (6 bases). CDR3 length: 15 amino acids. Germline-derived CDR1 and CDR2 are SGHTA and FQGNSA. V dropped 3 bases and J dropped 1 base, with 10 bases sitting between them. The CDR3: CASSFGRRSYNEQFF. For the CDR3, the DNA is TGTGCCAGCAGCTTCGGGAGACGGTCCTACAATGAGCAGTTCTTC.

This sequence joins TRBV27 and TRBJ2-5, with 9 bases identical to TRBD1. Trimming took 4 bases from V and 5 from J; bases not matched to a gene: 8. The CDR3 spans 15 residues. The germline V gene encodes CDR1 MNHEY and CDR2 SMNVEV (reference sequence). CDR3 amino acids: CASSSSGQGFETQYF. The CDR3 DNA sequence: TGTGCCAGCAGTTCCTCGGGACAGGGTTTCGAGACCCAGTACTTC.

The chain uses TRBV7-8 and TRBJ2-7; possibly TRBD2 for D (5 bases). Germline V gene data show CDR1 as SGHVS and CDR2 as FQNEAQ. Deletions cut 5 bases from V and 3 bases from J, with 14 bases between. The CDR3 loop spans 14 amino acids. The CDR3 coding sequence is TGTGCCAGCAGCGTTAGCGTTCCTCTCTACGAGCAGTACTTC. This sequence encodes CASSVSVPLYEQYF.

The rearrangement joins TRBV19 to TRBJ2-2; 12 nucleotides agree with TRBD2. The CDR3 runs 16 residues. CDR1 is LNHDA, CDR2 SQIVND, per germline (reference sequence). J gave up 4 bases and V 11 bases, and 11 bases lay outside the gene matches. The CDR3 spells CAVSSGGAAGTGELFF. CDR3 nucleotide sequence: TGTGCCGTATCTAGCGGGGGGGCTGCGGGCACCGGGGAGCTGTTTTTT. The variable domain in full, completed from reference TRBV19 and TRBJ2-2, reads DGGITQSPKYLFRKEGQNVTLSCEQNLNHDAMYWYRQDPGQGLRLIYYSQIVNDFQKGDIAEGYSVSREKKESFPLTVTSAQKNPTAFYLCAVSSGGAAGTGELFFGEGSRLTVL.

The chain employs TRBV10-3 and TRBJ1-1, with D perhaps matching TRBD1 (6 bases). The V gene's germline CDR1 is ENHRY and CDR2 SYGVKD. This CDR3 comprises 12 residues. Deletions cut 2 bases from V and 7 bases from J, with 8 bases between. The CDR3 sequence is CAISEQGIEAFF. The CDR3 DNA follows: TGTGCCATCAGTGAGCAGGGGATTGAAGCTTTCTTT.

The genes are TRBV18 and TRBJ2-3; the match to TRBD2 covers 9 bases. This CDR3 contains 15 residues. The V segment lost 8 bases and the J segment 1 base; nucleotides outside the gene matches: 7. In germline, CDR1 is KGHSH, CDR2 LQKENI. CDR3 protein: CASPFLAGGTDTQYF. CDR3 bases: TGTGCCAGCCCTTTTTTAGCGGGGGGCACAGATACGCAGTATTTT.